This entry features one T cell receptor (beta chain) sequence. What it binds is unknown. Alongside a J-beta primer mix, a sample-barcoded 5' primer served in a second PCR lasting about 7 to 12 cycles. TCRdb reprocessed the 5' RACE reads via MiXCR and lists one record per CDR3 protein. The table includes hundreds of thousands of distinct CDR3 sequences, more than 20% detected once. Germline values: CDR1 SQVTM, CDR2 ANQGSEA. V was clipped by 6 bases and J by 3 bases; unmatched bases: 8. The CDR3 is 13 residues long. Per sample, a minimum of 7 million PBMCs were isolated. This entry belongs to a study of blood T cells in healthy people across ages. Study-level findings and limits: CMV status of donors was not determined, possibly confounding expanded clonotype changes. Diversity figures based on one million T cells were deemed too low.

This chain connects TRBV29-1 to TRBJ2-7; TRBD2 matches 7 bases. This TCR came from a man in his 70s in good health. Sample: blood. In DNA, the CDR3 is TGCAGCGTCGCACTTCGGACTAGCTACGAGCAGTACTTC. Protein product: CSVALRTSYEQYF.